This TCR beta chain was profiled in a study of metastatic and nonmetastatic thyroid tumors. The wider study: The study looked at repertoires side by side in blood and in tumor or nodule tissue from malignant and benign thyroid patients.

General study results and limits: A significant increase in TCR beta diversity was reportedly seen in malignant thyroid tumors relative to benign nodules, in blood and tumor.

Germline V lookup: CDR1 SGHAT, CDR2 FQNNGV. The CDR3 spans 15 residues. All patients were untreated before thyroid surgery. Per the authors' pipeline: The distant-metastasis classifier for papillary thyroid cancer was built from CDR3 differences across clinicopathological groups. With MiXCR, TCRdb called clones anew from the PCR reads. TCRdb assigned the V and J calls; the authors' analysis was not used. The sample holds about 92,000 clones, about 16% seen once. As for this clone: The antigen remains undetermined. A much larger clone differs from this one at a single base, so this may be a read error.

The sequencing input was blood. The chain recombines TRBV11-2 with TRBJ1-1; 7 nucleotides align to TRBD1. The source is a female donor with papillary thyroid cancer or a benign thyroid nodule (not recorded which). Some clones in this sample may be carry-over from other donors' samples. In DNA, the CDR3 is TGTGCCAGCAGCTTTCAGGGGGGCATGAACACTGAATCTTTCTTT. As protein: CASSFQGGMNTESFF.